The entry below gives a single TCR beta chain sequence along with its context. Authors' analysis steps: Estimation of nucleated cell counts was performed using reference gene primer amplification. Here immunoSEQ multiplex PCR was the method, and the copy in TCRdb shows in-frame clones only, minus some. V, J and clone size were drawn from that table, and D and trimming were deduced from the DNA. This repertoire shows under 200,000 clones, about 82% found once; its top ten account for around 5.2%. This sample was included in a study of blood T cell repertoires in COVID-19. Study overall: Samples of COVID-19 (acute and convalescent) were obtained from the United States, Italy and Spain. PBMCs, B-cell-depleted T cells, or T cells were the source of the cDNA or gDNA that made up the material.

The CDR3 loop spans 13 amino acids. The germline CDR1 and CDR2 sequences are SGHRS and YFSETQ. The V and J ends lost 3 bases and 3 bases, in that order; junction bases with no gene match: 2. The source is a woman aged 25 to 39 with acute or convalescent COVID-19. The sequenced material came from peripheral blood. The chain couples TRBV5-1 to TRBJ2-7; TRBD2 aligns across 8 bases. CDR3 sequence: CASSSLAGYEQYF. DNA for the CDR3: TGCGCCAGCAGCTCCCTAGCGGGCTACGAGCAGTACTTC. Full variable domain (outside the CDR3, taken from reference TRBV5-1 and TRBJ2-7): KAGVTQTPRYLIKTRGQQVTLSCSPISGHRSVSWYQQTPGQGLQFLFEYFSETQRNKGNFPGRFSGRQFSNSRSEMNVSTLELGDSALYLCASSSLAGYEQYFGPGTRLTVT.